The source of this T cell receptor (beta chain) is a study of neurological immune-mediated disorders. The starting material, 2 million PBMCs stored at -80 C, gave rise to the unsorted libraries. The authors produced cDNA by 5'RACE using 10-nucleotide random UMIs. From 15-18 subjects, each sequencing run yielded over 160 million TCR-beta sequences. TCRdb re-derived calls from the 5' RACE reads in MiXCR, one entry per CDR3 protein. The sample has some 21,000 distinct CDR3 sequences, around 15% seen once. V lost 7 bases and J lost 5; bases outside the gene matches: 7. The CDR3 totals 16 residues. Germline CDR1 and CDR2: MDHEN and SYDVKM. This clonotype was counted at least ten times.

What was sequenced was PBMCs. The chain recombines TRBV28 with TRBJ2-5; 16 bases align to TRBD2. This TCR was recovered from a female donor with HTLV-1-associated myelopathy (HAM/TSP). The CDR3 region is CASTTGLAGGAETQYF. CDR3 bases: TGTGCCAGCACTACGGGACTAGCGGGAGGGGCGGAGACCCAGTACTTC. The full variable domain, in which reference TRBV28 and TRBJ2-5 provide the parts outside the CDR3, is DVKVTQSSRYLVKRTGEKVFLECVQDMDHENMFWYRQDPGLGLRLIYFSYDVKMKEKGDIPEGYSVSREKKERFSLILESASTNQTSMYLCASTTGLAGGAETQYFGPGTRLLVL.